This paragraph reports one TCR beta chain. What it recognizes is unknown. CDR1 is MNHEY, CDR2 SMNVEV, per germline (reference sequence). After removal of 6 bases from V and 8 bases from J, the junction contained 5 bases not matched to a gene. The CDR3 loop spans 12 amino acids. The data originate from a study of T cells in localized non-small cell lung cancer. Libraries were prepared by immunoSEQ multiplex PCR; TCRdb keeps only in-frame clonotypes and omits some of them. This table holds approximately 100,000 clones, more than 75% found once. General observations from the study: Appearing in adjacent lung were a median about 57 of the top 100 tumor clones. Exceeding tumor, uninvolved adjacent lung had the highest T cell clonality.

The TCR sequence derives from a woman aged 40-75 years with stage II squamous cell lung carcinoma. The chain links TRBV27 to TRBJ1-2; 8 bases agree with TRBD1. The material sequenced was PBMCs, taken before any cancer treatment. The CDR3 sequence: CASRAGGRGYTF. CDR3 nucleotides: TGTGCCAGCAGGGCAGGGGGCCGAGGCTACACCTTC.